This is a list of T cell receptor beta chains from one sample in a study of tissue T cells after allogeneic stem cell transplantation. TCRdb keeps only in-frame clones here, not all; method: immunoSEQ multiplex PCR. The sample includes about 6,300 clones, roughly 69% of them seen just once. Sample: tissue from the stomach, taken at autopsy. Receptors were obtained from a woman aged 18-50 years with breast cancer. The conserved cysteine and the conserved F or W are not part of the CDR3 here. D genes are given only for firm matches.

D gene: .
V gene: TRBV27
J gene: TRBJ1-5
CDR3 protein: ASRMGLNQPQH

D gene: .
V gene: TRBV2
J gene: TRBJ2-5
CDR3 protein: ASSTTRDTQY

D gene: TRBD2
V gene: TRBV6-5
J gene: TRBJ2-4
CDR3 protein: ASSPSSGGNIQY

D gene: .
V gene: TRBV2
J gene: TRBJ1-1
CDR3 protein: ASGLATENTEAF

D gene: .
V gene: TRBV7-2
J gene: TRBJ1-1
CDR3 protein: ASSQETGAEAF

D gene: .
V gene: TRBV30
J gene: TRBJ2-1
CDR3 protein: ACQRQSSYNEQF

D gene: .
V gene: TRBV3-1/TRBV3-2
J gene: TRBJ1-4
CDR3 protein: ASSQVGGSATNEKLF

D gene: .
V gene: TRBV28
J gene: TRBJ2-5
CDR3 protein: ASTLLSGGTQETQY

D gene: TRBD1
V gene: TRBV28
J gene: TRBJ2-3
CDR3 protein: ASRPSDRSVGTDTQY

D gene: .
V gene: TRBV7-7
J gene: TRBJ2-1
CDR3 protein: ASSLALGRTNEQF

D gene: TRBD1
V gene: TRBV5-6
J gene: TRBJ2-7
CDR3 protein: ASSYRQGKQY

D gene: .
V gene: TRBV6-5
J gene: TRBJ2-1
CDR3 protein: ASGQLGSNEQF

D gene: TRBD2
V gene: TRBV6-5
J gene: TRBJ2-3
CDR3 protein: ASSLDLAGNTQY

D gene: .
V gene: TRBV7-2
J gene: TRBJ2-7
CDR3 protein: ASSLGVSYEQY

D gene: TRBD2
V gene: TRBV27
J gene: TRBJ2-2
CDR3 protein: ASSLLVAGGAGELF

D gene: .
V gene: TRBV19
J gene: TRBJ2-5
CDR3 protein: ASTTSGEGPETQY

D gene: TRBD1
V gene: TRBV7-2
J gene: TRBJ1-5
CDR3 protein: ASSQTGARNQPQH

D gene: TRBD2
V gene: TRBV15
J gene: TRBJ2-5
CDR3 protein: ATSPRLAGGETQY

D gene: TRBD2
V gene: TRBV23-1
J gene: TRBJ2-1
CDR3 protein: ASSQSSPGSGGYNEQF

D gene: TRBD2
V gene: TRBV27
J gene: TRBJ2-2
CDR3 protein: VTDQREMAGELF

D gene: .
V gene: TRBV3-1/TRBV3-2
J gene: TRBJ2-3
CDR3 protein: ASSRGPEGGWASDTQY

D gene: .
V gene: TRBV24-1
J gene: TRBJ1-1
CDR3 protein: ATRGIENTEAF